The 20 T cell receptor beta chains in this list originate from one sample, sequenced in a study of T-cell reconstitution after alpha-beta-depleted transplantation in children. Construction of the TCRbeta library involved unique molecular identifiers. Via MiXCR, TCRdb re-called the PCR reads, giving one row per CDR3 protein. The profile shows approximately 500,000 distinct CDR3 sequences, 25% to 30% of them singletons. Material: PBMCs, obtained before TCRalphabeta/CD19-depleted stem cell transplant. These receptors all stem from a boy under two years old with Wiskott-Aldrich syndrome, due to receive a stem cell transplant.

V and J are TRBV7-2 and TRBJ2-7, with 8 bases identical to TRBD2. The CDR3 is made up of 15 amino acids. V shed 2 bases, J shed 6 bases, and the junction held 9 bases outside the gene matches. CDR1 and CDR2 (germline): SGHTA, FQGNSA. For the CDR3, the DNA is TGTGCCAGCAGCTTATATCGGGGGGGAATGGGCGAGCAGTACTTC. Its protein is CASSLYRGGMGEQYF.

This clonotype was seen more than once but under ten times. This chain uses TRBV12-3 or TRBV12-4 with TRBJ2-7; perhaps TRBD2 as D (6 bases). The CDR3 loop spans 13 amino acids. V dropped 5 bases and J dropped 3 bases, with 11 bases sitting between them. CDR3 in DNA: TGTGCCAGCAGTCCCCTAGCGCTCTACGAGCAGTACTTC. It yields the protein CASSPLALYEQYF.

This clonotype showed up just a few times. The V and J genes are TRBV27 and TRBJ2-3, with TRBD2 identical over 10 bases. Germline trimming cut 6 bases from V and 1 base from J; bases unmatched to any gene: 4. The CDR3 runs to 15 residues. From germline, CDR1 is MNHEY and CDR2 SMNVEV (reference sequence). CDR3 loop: CASRGTSGGTDTQYF. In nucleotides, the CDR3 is TGTGCCAGCAGAGGTACTAGCGGGGGCACAGATACGCAGTATTTT.

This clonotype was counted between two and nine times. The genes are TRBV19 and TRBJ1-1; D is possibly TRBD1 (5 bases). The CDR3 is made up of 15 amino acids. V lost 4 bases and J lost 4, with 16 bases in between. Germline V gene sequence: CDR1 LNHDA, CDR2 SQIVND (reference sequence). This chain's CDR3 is CASSTPGGARTEAFF. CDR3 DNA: TGTGCCAGTAGTACTCCAGGAGGGGCGCGCACTGAAGCTTTCTTT.

The CDR3 is CASSLVRGANQPQHF. Here the CDR3 DNA reads TGTGCCAGCAGCTTGGTGAGGGGGGCTAATCAGCCCCAGCATTTT. The rearrangement uses TRBV5-5 and TRBJ1-5; possible D gene TRBD1, 6 bases. The germline V and J ends were trimmed by 0 bases and 4 bases, with 11 bases remaining between them. From germline, CDR1 is SGHKS and CDR2 YYEKEE (reference sequence). The CDR3 consists of 15 residues.

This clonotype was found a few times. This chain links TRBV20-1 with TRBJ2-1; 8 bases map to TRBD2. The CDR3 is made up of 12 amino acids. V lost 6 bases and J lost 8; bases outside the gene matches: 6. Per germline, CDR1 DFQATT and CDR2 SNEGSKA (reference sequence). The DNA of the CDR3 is TGCAGTGCCGAGCGGGGGTTCTATGAGCAGTTCTTC. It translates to CSAERGFYEQFF.

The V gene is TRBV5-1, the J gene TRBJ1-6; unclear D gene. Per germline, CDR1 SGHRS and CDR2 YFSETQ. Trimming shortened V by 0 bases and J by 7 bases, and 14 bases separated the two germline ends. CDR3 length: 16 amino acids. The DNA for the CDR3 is TGCGCCAGCAGCTTGGATAGGATCCACAAAAATTCACCCCTCCACTTT. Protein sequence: CASSLDRIHKNSPLHF.

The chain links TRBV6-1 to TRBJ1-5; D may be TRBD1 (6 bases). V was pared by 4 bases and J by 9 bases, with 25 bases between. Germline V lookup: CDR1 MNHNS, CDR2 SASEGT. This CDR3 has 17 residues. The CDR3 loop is CASSVSPGPIQGGPQHF. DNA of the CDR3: TGTGCCAGCAGTGTGTCCCCTGGTCCCATACAGGGAGGGCCCCAGCATTTT.

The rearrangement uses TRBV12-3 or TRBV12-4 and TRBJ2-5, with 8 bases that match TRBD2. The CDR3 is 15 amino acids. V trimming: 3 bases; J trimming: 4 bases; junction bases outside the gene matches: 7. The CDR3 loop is CASSLTGTRGETQYF. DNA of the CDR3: TGTGCCAGCAGTTTGACCGGGACTAGAGGAGAGACCCAGTACTTC.

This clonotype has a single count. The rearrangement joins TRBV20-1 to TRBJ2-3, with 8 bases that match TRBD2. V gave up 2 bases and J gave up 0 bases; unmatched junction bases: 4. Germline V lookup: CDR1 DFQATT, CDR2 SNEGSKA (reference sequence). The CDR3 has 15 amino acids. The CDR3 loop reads CSARLRLASTDTQYF. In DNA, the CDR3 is TGCAGTGCTAGACTGAGACTAGCGAGCACAGATACGCAGTATTTT.

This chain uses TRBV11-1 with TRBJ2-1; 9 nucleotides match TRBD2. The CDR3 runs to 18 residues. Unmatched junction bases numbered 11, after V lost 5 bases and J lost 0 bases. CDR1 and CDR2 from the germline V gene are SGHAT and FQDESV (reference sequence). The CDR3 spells CASSVYSGGQSSYNEQFF. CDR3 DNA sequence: TGTGCCAGCAGCGTATATAGCGGGGGACAATCCTCCTACAATGAGCAGTTCTTC.

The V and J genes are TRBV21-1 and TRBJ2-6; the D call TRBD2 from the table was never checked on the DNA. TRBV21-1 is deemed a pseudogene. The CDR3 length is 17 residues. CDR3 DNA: TGTGCCAGCAGCTCCCCGCAGGTGCACTCTGGGGCCAACGTCCTGACTTTC. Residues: CASSSPQVHSGANVLTF.

CDR3 amino acids: CASSFSRVRLFF. The CDR3 DNA is TGTGCCAGCAGTTTTTCTAGGGTTCGACTGTTCTTC. This rearrangement joins TRBV12-3 or TRBV12-4 to TRBJ2-1; D gene unclear. This CDR3 comprises 12 residues. Trimming left V 3 bases short and J 15 bases short, with 15 bases between.

The CDR3 protein is CSVAARTGGYNEQFF. The CDR3 DNA is TGCAGCGTTGCCGCCAGGACAGGGGGCTACAATGAGCAGTTCTTC. The genes are TRBV29-1 and TRBJ2-1, with 10 bases fitting TRBD1. This CDR3 is 15 amino acids long. Unmatched junction bases numbered 6, after V lost 4 bases and J lost 3 bases. Germline V gene data show CDR1 as SQVTM and CDR2 as ANQGSEA.

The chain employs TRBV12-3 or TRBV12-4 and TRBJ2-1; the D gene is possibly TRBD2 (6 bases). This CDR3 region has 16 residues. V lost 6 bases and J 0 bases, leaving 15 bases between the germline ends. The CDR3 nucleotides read TGTGCCAGCAGCAAAATTAGCGGAAGCTCCTACAATGAGCAGTTCTTC. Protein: CASSKISGSSYNEQFF.

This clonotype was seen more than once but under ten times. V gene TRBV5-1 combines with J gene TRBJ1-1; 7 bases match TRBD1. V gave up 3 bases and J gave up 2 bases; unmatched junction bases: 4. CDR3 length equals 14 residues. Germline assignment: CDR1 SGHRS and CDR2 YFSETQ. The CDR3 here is CASSYDRANTEAFF. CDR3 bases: TGCGCCAGCAGCTATGACAGGGCAAACACTGAAGCTTTCTTT. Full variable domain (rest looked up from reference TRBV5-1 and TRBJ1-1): KAGVTQTPRYLIKTRGQQVTLSCSPISGHRSVSWYQQTPGQGLQFLFEYFSETQRNKGNFPGRFSGRQFSNSRSEMNVSTLELGDSALYLCASSYDRANTEAFFGQGTRLTVV.

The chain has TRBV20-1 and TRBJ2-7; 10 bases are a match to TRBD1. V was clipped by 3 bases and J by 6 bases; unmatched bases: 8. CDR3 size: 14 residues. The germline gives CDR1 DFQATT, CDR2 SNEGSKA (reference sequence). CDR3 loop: CSASGQGERSEQYF. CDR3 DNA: TGCAGTGCTAGTGGACAGGGGGAGAGGTCCGAGCAGTACTTC.

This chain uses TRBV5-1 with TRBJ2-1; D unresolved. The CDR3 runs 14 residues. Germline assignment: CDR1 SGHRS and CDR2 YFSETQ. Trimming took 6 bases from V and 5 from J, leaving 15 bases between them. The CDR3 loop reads CASTPFSHNNEQFF. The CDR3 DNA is TGCGCCAGCACCCCTTTTTCCCATAACAATGAGCAGTTCTTC.

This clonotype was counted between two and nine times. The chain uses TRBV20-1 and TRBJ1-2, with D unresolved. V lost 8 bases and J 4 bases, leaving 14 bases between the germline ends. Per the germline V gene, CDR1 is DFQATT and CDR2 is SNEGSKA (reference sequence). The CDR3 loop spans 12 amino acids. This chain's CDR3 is CSTRGGFYGYTF. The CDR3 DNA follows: TGCAGTACCCGGGGAGGGTTCTATGGCTACACCTTC.

The CDR3 DNA sequence: TGTGCCAGCAGCCAAAATAGCGGGAGAACGAATGAGCAGTTCTTC. It yields the protein CASSQNSGRTNEQFF. The chain recombines TRBV3-1 with TRBJ2-1; 9 bases align to TRBD2. With V trimmed by 2 bases and J by 7 bases, 6 bases remained unmatched. There are 15 residues in the CDR3. Germline V gene lookup returns CDR1 LGHDT and CDR2 YNNKEL (reference sequence).